Presented here are 31 T cell receptor beta chains from one specimen sequenced in a study of cytomegalovirus exposure and HLA in healthy donors. Primers for the PCR totalled 60 Vbeta and 13 Jbeta. TCRdb's copy holds only in-frame clones and misses some; the assay was immunoSEQ multiplex PCR. Seen here are around 130,000 clones, roughly 8.3% observed once, and the top ten hold under 7%. Source material: PBMCs. All receptors derive from a man aged 40-50 years in good health and CMV-seronegative.

The chain joins TRBV19 to TRBJ2-1; 8 nucleotides agree with TRBD2. The V gene's germline CDR1 is LNHDA and CDR2 SQIVND (reference sequence). With V trimmed by 2 bases and J by 2 bases, 8 bases remained unmatched. This CDR3 is built from 17 residues. DNA of the CDR3: TGTGCCAGTAGTATACAACTAGCGGTTTCTCCCTACAATGAGCAGTTCTTC. It specifies CASSIQLAVSPYNEQFF. Together with reference TRBV19 and TRBJ2-1, the CDR3 gives the full variable domain: DGGITQSPKYLFRKEGQNVTLSCEQNLNHDAMYWYRQDPGQGLRLIYYSQIVNDFQKGDIAEGYSVSREKKESFPLTVTSAQKNPTAFYLCASSIQLAVSPYNEQFFGPGTRLTVL.

V usage is TRBV5-1 and J usage is TRBJ2-5; no clear D gene. The CDR3 has 14 residues. V dropped 0 bases and J dropped 1 base, with 7 bases sitting between them. The germline V gene has CDR1 SGHRS and CDR2 YFSETQ. CDR3 DNA: TGCGCCAGCAGCTTGGCCTCAGTCCAAGAGACCCAGTACTTC. Amino acids: CASSLASVQETQYF.

The rearrangement uses TRBV7-2 and TRBJ1-6; 10 bases fit TRBD1. The trim removed 5 bases at V and 9 bases at J, leaving 10 bases unmatched. The CDR3 extends over 16 amino acids. The germline V gene has CDR1 SGHTA and CDR2 FQGNSA. CDR3 nucleotide sequence: TGTGCCAGCAGCACCCCGGGACAGGGGAGCGGTTCACCCCTCCACTTT. Protein product: CASSTPGQGSGSPLHF.

The gene calls are TRBV15 and TRBJ2-6; 9 nucleotides line up with TRBD1. The CDR3 covers 18 residues. CDR1 is LNHNV, CDR2 YYDKDF, per germline (reference sequence). The junction had 5 bases not matched to a gene; V was cut back by 0 bases and J by 2 bases. In nucleotides, the CDR3 is TGTGCCACCAGCAGAGAAGGGACAGGGCTTCCTGGGGCCAACGTCCTGACTTTC. Translated, it gives CATSREGTGLPGANVLTF.

The rearrangement uses TRBV2 and TRBJ1-5; D is perhaps TRBD1 (5 bases). The CDR3 is 14 residues long. Trimming removed 3 bases at V and 5 bases at J, with 11 bases between. From germline, CDR1 is SNHLY and CDR2 FYNNEI. The CDR3 bases are TGTGCCAGCAGTGACCAGGGAAGGGATCAGCCCCAGCATTTT. It yields the protein CASSDQGRDQPQHF.

The chain has TRBV10-2 and TRBJ1-2; D not certain. This CDR3 spans 16 amino acids. V lost 0 bases and J 4 bases, leaving 15 bases between the germline ends. Germline V lookup: CDR1 WSHSY, CDR2 SAAADI. The CDR3 nucleotides are TGCGCCAGCAGTGAGTCGATCGATCCGGGTCTCTATGGCTACACCTTC. It yields the protein CASSESIDPGLYGYTF.

This clone appeared a few times. Relative to the germline gene, one junction end is altered; a read error may explain this. The chain couples TRBV7-6 to TRBJ1-6, with D tentatively TRBD1 (5 bases). CDR3 size: 17 residues. Germline V gene lookup returns CDR1 SGHVS and CDR2 FNYEAQ. The CDR3 region is CASSAGVGDYPNSPLHF. As DNA, the CDR3 is TGTGCCAGCAGCGCGGGGGTGGGGGATTACCCAAATTCACCCCTCCATTTT.

This clone was seen a handful of times. V is TRBV5-4 and J is TRBJ2-1; possible D gene TRBD2, 6 bases. V was pared by 4 bases and J by 6 bases, with 20 bases between. Germline CDR1 reads SGHNT; CDR2 reads YYREEE (reference sequence). The length of the CDR3 is 16 residues. CDR3 nucleotides: TGTGCCAGCAGCACGGTTAGCGGCCAAAAGGTCAATGAGCAGTTCTTC. Translated: CASSTVSGQKVNEQFF.

The J gene is TRBJ2-2, the V gene TRBV5-1; TRBD1 might be the D (6 bases). CDR3 length equals 16 residues. Germline V CDR1 and CDR2: SGHRS, YFSETQ. Deletions cut 6 bases from V and 6 bases from J, with 21 bases between. The CDR3 DNA reads TGCGCCAGCACCCCAGATCAGTTTAGACAGGCCGGGGAGCTGTTTTTT. Translation: CASTPDQFRQAGELFF.

There are a few counts of this clone. The chain uses TRBV20-1 and TRBJ1-5; no firm D call. From germline, CDR1 is DFQATT and CDR2 SNEGSKA (reference sequence). The CDR3 is 11 residues long. The V gene lost 6 bases and the J gene lost 6 bases, with 9 bases spanning the gap. This chain's CDR3 is CSAGRAQPQHF. The CDR3 DNA sequence: TGCAGTGCCGGGCGGGCTCAGCCCCAGCATTTT.

The V call is TRBV5-1, the J call TRBJ2-4; no clear D. The CDR3 runs 14 residues. Trimming left V 0 bases short and J 0 bases short, with 4 bases between. From germline, CDR1 is SGHRS and CDR2 YFSETQ. CDR3 region: CASSLGLAKNIQYF. DNA of the CDR3: TGCGCCAGCAGCTTGGGTCTAGCCAAAAACATTCAGTACTTC.

This clone was picked up a small number of times. This chain links TRBV10-3 with TRBJ2-3; 9 bases agree with TRBD2. The J segment lost 2 bases and the V segment lost 4 bases, leaving 4 bases of the junction unmatched. The germline V gene has CDR1 ENHRY and CDR2 SYGVKD. The CDR3 covers 15 residues. CDR3 nucleotides: TGTGCCATCAGTGGGCTAGCGGGGACCACAGATACGCAGTATTTT. Its translation is CAISGLAGTTDTQYF.

This clone turned up a few times. This chain joins TRBV7-9 and TRBJ1-1, with a possible D match to TRBD1 (5 bases). V gave up 3 bases and J gave up 4 bases, with 9 bases separating them. Germline V gene sequence: CDR1 SEHNR, CDR2 FQNEAQ (reference sequence). The CDR3 consists of 13 residues. The CDR3 protein is CASSLGGSTEAFF. The CDR3 nucleotides read TGTGCCAGCAGCTTGGGGGGGTCCACTGAAGCTTTCTTT.

The chain has TRBV29-1 and TRBJ2-1; TRBD1 might be the D (5 bases). The V and J ends lost 1 base and 12 bases respectively, with 13 bases between them. From germline, CDR1 is SQVTM and CDR2 ANQGSEA. The CDR3 sequence is 12 residues long. The CDR3 coding sequence is TGCAGCGTTGAAGTTGGCCAGGGCGGGCAGTTCTTC. Protein: CSVEVGQGGQFF.

This clone has only a few counts. V and J are TRBV7-2 and TRBJ2-1; the match to TRBD2 covers 7 bases. V was pared by 5 bases and J by 0 bases, with 1 base of the junction left unmatched. The CDR3 is 14 residues long. The germline V gene encodes CDR1 SGHTA and CDR2 FQGNSA. In DNA, the CDR3 is TGTGCCAGCAGCCCGGGGGGCTCCTACAATGAGCAGTTCTTC. Amino acid sequence: CASSPGGSYNEQFF.

DNA of the CDR3: TGTGCCAGTAGTCGTGCGGGGGGCAATGAGCAGTTCTTC. Protein: CASSRAGGNEQFF. The chain employs TRBV19 and TRBJ2-1, with 8 bases fitting TRBD2. V lost 5 bases and J lost 6; bases outside the gene matches: 3. In germline, CDR1 is LNHDA, CDR2 SQIVND (reference sequence). This CDR3 is 13 amino acids long. Looking up the rest from reference TRBV19 and TRBJ2-1 gives the full variable domain: DGGITQSPKYLFRKEGQNVTLSCEQNLNHDAMYWYRQDPGQGLRLIYYSQIVNDFQKGDIAEGYSVSREKKESFPLTVTSAQKNPTAFYLCASSRAGGNEQFFGPGTRLTVL.

In its sample, this clone was seen a few times. The V call is TRBV6-5, the J call TRBJ1-2, with 7 bases lining up with TRBD1. Germline CDR1 MNHEY, CDR2 SVGAGI. The V segment lost 6 bases and the J segment 5 bases; nucleotides outside the gene matches: 6. This CDR3 spans 13 amino acids. In DNA form, the CDR3 reads TGTGCCAGCAGAACGGGACAGCTGTATGGCTACACCTTC. It translates to CASRTGQLYGYTF.

Only a few counts were recorded for this clone. The genes are TRBV7-9 and TRBJ2-1; possibly TRBD2 for D (6 bases). The V gene's germline CDR1 is SEHNR and CDR2 FQNEAQ (reference sequence). V lost 0 bases to trimming and J lost 8 bases, with 14 bases between them. CDR3 length: 15 amino acids. The CDR3: CASSLAIPTGDEQFF. The CDR3 DNA follows: TGTGCCAGCAGCTTAGCGATACCAACGGGGGATGAGCAGTTCTTC.

CDR3 DNA sequence: TGCGCCAGCAGGCTCGGGAGCGGGGTAGAAGAGCAGTTCTTC. Its translation: CASRLGSGVEEQFF. This chain uses TRBV5-1 with TRBJ2-1; 7 bases fit TRBD2. The CDR3 contains 14 residues. Per the germline V gene, CDR1 is SGHRS and CDR2 is YFSETQ. Trimming removed 5 bases from V and 10 bases from J; junction bases left unmatched: 12.

This clone was seen more than once but under ten times. The V call is TRBV7-2, the J call TRBJ2-3, with D maybe TRBD2 (6 bases). The CDR3 is 12 residues long. Trimming cost V 4 bases and J 4 bases, with 6 bases left between them. Germline CDR1 reads SGHTA; CDR2 reads FQGNSA. The CDR3 reads CASSSGADTQYF. CDR3 nucleotides: TGTGCCAGCAGCTCGGGGGCAGATACGCAGTATTTT.

This clone was observed a few times. The chain employs TRBV6-5 and TRBJ1-4; 11 bases are a match to TRBD1. J was trimmed by 8 bases and V by 2 bases; bases with no gene match: 4. The germline gives CDR1 MNHEY, CDR2 SVGAGI. The CDR3 has 15 residues. Here the CDR3 DNA reads TGTGCCAGCAGTTACGGGACAGGGGGACGAGAAAAACTGTTTTTT. Translated, it gives CASSYGTGGREKLFF.

This chain links TRBV23-1 with TRBJ1-1; tentative D call: TRBD1 (6 bases). TRBV23-1 is reported as an ORF; its role is uncertain. The CDR3 is made up of 14 amino acids. V shed 7 bases and J shed 1 base, with 13 bases lying between them. The CDR3 loop is CASNNPGQNTEAFF. The CDR3 coding sequence is TGCGCCAGCAACAACCCGGGACAGAACACTGAAGCTTTCTTT.

V is TRBV2 and J is TRBJ2-2; D not resolved. Deletions cut 3 bases from V and 1 base from J, with 6 bases between. Germline V gene data show CDR1 as SNHLY and CDR2 as FYNNEI. The CDR3 runs to 14 residues. In nucleotides, the CDR3 is TGTGCCAGCAGTGAGCGGCAGAACACCGGGGAGCTGTTTTTT. It encodes CASSERQNTGELFF. Full variable domain (rest looked up from reference TRBV2 and TRBJ2-2): EPEVTQTPSHQVTQMGQEVILRCVPISNHLYFYWYRQILGQKVEFLVSFYNNEISEKSEIFDDQFSVERPDGSNFTLKIRSTKLEDSAMYFCASSERQNTGELFFGEGSRLTVL.

The J gene is TRBJ2-1, the V gene TRBV6-5; possible D gene TRBD2, 6 bases. CDR3 length: 15 amino acids. Germline-derived CDR1 and CDR2 are MNHEY and SVGAGI. V lost 3 bases and J lost 0, with 9 bases in between. The CDR3 DNA reads as TGTGCCAGCAGTTATGGAGGGAGCTCCTACAATGAGCAGTTCTTC. Amino acid sequence: CASSYGGSSYNEQFF.

This clone was recorded a few times. This chain joins TRBV4-2 and TRBJ2-3; perhaps TRBD2 as D (6 bases). Germline V gene lookup returns CDR1 LGHNA and CDR2 YNFKEQ. Trimming cost V 4 bases and J 6 bases, with 14 bases left between them. This CDR3 is built from 14 residues. This chain's CDR3 is CASSPSGVEDTQYF. CDR3 nucleotides: TGTGCCAGCAGCCCCTCGGGAGTGGAGGATACGCAGTATTTT.

This clone was recorded a few times. J is TRBJ1-4 and V is TRBV7-9; D is undetermined. The CDR3 is 11 amino acids. The V end was cut by 4 bases, the J end by 8 bases, with 5 bases between. Looked up from germline, CDR1 is SEHNR and CDR2 is FQNEAQ (reference sequence). The CDR3 DNA sequence: TGTGCCAGCAGCTCGCAGGAAAAACTGTTTTTT. Translation gives CASSSQEKLFF.

This clone was picked up a small number of times. The chain has TRBV6-1 and TRBJ1-1, with 7 positions matching TRBD1. Germline V gene lookup returns CDR1 MNHNS and CDR2 SASEGT. This CDR3 is 17 amino acids long. J lost 2 bases, V lost 2 bases, and 11 bases had no gene match. In DNA form, the CDR3 reads TGTGCCAGCAGTGAACAGGGACAGCCGGATCTTAACACTGAAGCTTTCTTT. It encodes CASSEQGQPDLNTEAFF.

This rearrangement joins TRBV7-8 to TRBJ1-1; weak D call: TRBD1 (5 bases). The CDR3 extends over 14 amino acids. V gave up 5 bases and J gave up 6 bases, with 16 bases separating them. The germline CDR1 and CDR2 sequences are SGHVS and FQNEAQ. CDR3 sequence: CASSPGRGTSEAFF. The CDR3 coding sequence is TGTGCCAGCAGCCCCGGACGGGGGACCTCTGAAGCTTTCTTT.

This chain's CDR3 is CASSLGQGYEAQHF. The CDR3 DNA follows: TGTGCCAGCAGCTTGGGACAGGGTTATGAGGCCCAGCATTTT. J is TRBJ1-5 and V is TRBV7-2; 9 bases fit TRBD1. Germline CDR1 reads SGHTA; CDR2 reads FQGNSA. Germline trimming cut 3 bases from V and 11 bases from J; bases unmatched to any gene: 8. The CDR3 sequence is 14 residues long.

With respect to this clone: A junction end diverges from the germline sequence, so it may reflect a read error. The sample has other DNA sequences that encode this CDR3 too. The gene calls are TRBV2 and TRBJ1-3; D gene uncertain. The germline gives CDR1 SNHLY, CDR2 FYNNEI. The CDR3 extends over 14 amino acids. Here the CDR3 reads CASSEVTVGNTIYF. The CDR3 coding sequence is TGCGCCAGCAGTGAAGTAACAGTTGGAAACACCATATATTTT.

The V gene is TRBV4-1, the J gene TRBJ1-5, with D perhaps TRBD1 (5 bases). Trimming left V 5 bases short and J 1 base short, with 15 bases between. The length of the CDR3 is 16 residues. CDR1 MGHRA and CDR2 YSYEKL come from the germline V gene. Here the CDR3 reads CASSSHGGRSNQPQHF. Here the CDR3 DNA reads TGCGCCAGCAGCTCACATGGGGGGAGAAGCAATCAGCCCCAGCATTTT.